This T cell receptor beta chain emerged from a study of CD8 T cells in ankylosing spondylitis. Making use of molecular barcodes, quantitative 5'-RACE generated TCR beta libraries. TCRdb processed the 5' RACE reads anew with MiXCR; each CDR3 protein has one entry. The sample records 250,000 to 350,000 distinct CDR3 sequences, around 18% being singletons. CDR3 length: 16 amino acids. Between the trimmed V and J ends, which lost 4 bases and 3 bases, there was a span of 15 bases. The germline CDR1 and CDR2 sequences are LGHNA and YNFKEQ. This clonotype was observed a few times. Its target is not known. Study-wide points: In reactive arthritis synovial fluid and blood, some motif variants had been reported before.

The clonotype was recovered from a male donor with ankylosing spondylitis or in good health (not recorded which). Material: blood, either unsorted or a sorted T cell fraction (not recorded which). The chain recombines TRBV4-2 with TRBJ1-4; TRBD1 is a possible D gene (5 bases). This CDR3 reads CASSLSTQGPNEKLFF. CDR3 DNA: TGTGCCAGCAGCCTTTCCACTCAGGGTCCTAATGAAAAACTGTTTTTT.